The present entry profiles one TCR beta chain with its context. Its antigen remains unknown. This CDR3 comprises 15 residues. V shed 2 bases and J 7 bases; nucleotides not matched to a gene: 9. Germline V gives CDR1 ENHRY, CDR2 SYGVKD. PCR amplification relied on 60 Vbeta primers (plus 13 Jbeta primers). Sequencing used immunoSEQ multiplex PCR; TCRdb keeps in-frame clones, though not all of them. Of about 180,000 clones listed, roughly 79% are singletons. The sample originates from a study of cytomegalovirus exposure and HLA in healthy donors. Overall study: From about 180 million T cells, an earlier analysis saw roughly 110 million unique TCR beta sequences.

Study conclusions and caveats: Information on immune exposure was restricted to one variable (CMV serostatus).

The rearrangement links TRBV10-3 to TRBJ2-7; 9 bases map to TRBD2. The sequencing input was PBMCs. This TCR was sampled from a man aged 35 to 55 in good health and CMV-seropositive. The chain's CDR3 is CAISEGGRAAGEQYF. The CDR3 DNA is TGTGCCATCAGTGAGGGCGGGAGGGCCGCTGGGGAGCAGTACTTC.